Sequencing of this TCR beta chain was carried out in a study of T-cell reconstitution after alpha-beta-depleted transplantation in children (dated by TCRdb to the mid-2010s). About the study as a whole: Using TCR repertoire profiling, the study quantitatively followed how T-cell immune reconstitution unfolded in children after TCRalphabeta/CD19-depleted allogeneic hematopoietic cell transplantation.

Library preparation used PCR. Reads for this sample came from an Illumina HiSeq 2500. TCR library preparation used molecular barcoding, with unique molecular identifiers applied to normalize quantification of the TCRbeta repertoire. Using fastp trimming at Q25 and MiXCR clonotype assembly, TCRdb reanalyzed the public sequencing data and kept in-frame beta chains. Each CDR3 protein gets just one entry, which takes the most common genes and DNA from the rows behind it. In all, the sample holds approximately 270,000 distinct CDR3 sequences, and roughly 9.5% of those were seen once. About a tenth of the sample belongs to the ten largest clones. Of note for this clonotype: Its antigen is currently not known. Base quality data are lacking; no much larger clone is found one base away.

The CDR3, cysteine through phenylalanine, is 17 amino acids long. Just CDR3 DNA is preserved here, 51 bases in frame from base 1. CDR1 and CDR2 are drawn from the germline V gene: SGDLS, YYNGEE. V and J are trimmed by 0 bases and 3 bases, and the gene matches miss 5 bases of the junction. In this chain, TRBV9 is recombined with TRBJ2-4, and 11 bases in between align with TRBD2. This sequence originates from a human donor who donated a stem cell graft to a child with SCID. The starting material was PBMCs from the stem cell graft donor, obtained from the stem cell graft. The DNA sequence is given as TGTGCCAGCAGCGTAGGCCTAGCGGGGGGCCTCAAAAACATTCAGTACTTC. It encodes CASSVGLAGGLKNIQYF.